This is a list of T cell receptor beta chains from one sample in a study of identical twins. TCRdb passed the 5' RACE reads through MiXCR, listing each CDR3 protein once. The sample consists of some 560,000 distinct CDR3 sequences, more than 9% of them appearing once. This same sample was also taken into another study, of yellow fever vaccine responses in identical twins.

Sequences were obtained from PBMCs. These receptors originate from a young woman in good health. Both conserved end residues are part of each CDR3. The D gene is left open where the match is weak. Part of the rows lack a size; the others show once, few, many or a class for expanded clones.

j_call d_call v_call clone_size cdr3_nt cdr3_aa
TRBJ2-7 TRBD1 TRBV2 few TGTGCCAGCAGCGGACTCGACAGGGGGCGGTACGAGCAGTACTTC CASSGLDRGRYEQYF
TRBJ2-3 TRBD2 TRBV4-3 few TGCGCCAGCAGCCAAGACCTAGCGGGAGGGCCGAAAGATACGCAGTATTTT CASSQDLAGGPKDTQYF
TRBJ2-7 . TRBV6-2/TRBV6-3 few TGTGCCAGCAGTTACGGACAGATCTACGAGCAGTACTTC CASSYGQIYEQYF
TRBJ2-1 TRBD1 TRBV24-1 few TGTGCCACCAGTGATTTGTCGGGACAGGGGCGTGGTGAGCAGTTCTTC CATSDLSGQGRGEQFF
TRBJ2-3 TRBD1 TRBV19 . TGTGCCAGTAGTAGAAGGCCGGGACAGGGGGCAACAGATACGCAGTATTTT CASSRRPGQGATDTQYF
TRBJ2-5 . TRBV24-1 . TGTGCCACCAGTGCCGCAGGGGATGGGCAAGAGACCCAGTACTTC CATSAAGDGQETQYF
TRBJ2-5 . TRBV12-3/TRBV12-4 many TGTGCCAGCAGTTTAAGTCCTCTGGGAGAGACCCAGTACTTC CASSLSPLGETQYF
TRBJ2-7 TRBD2 TRBV7-9 many TGTGCCAGCAGCTTAGTACTAGCGGGGGGAACCTCCTACGAGCAGTACTTC CASSLVLAGGTSYEQYF
TRBJ2-3 . TRBV10-1 . TGCGCCAGCAGAAAGGGATCAGATACGCAGTATTTT CASRKGSDTQYF
TRBJ2-7 TRBD2 TRBV4-3 . TGCGCCAGCAGCCCAGACTTGGCGGGAGACTACTACGAGCAGTACTTC CASSPDLAGDYYEQYF
TRBJ2-1 TRBD2 TRBV10-3 many TGTGCCATCAGAACGACTAGCACCAATGAGCAGTTCTTC CAIRTTSTNEQFF
TRBJ2-1 . TRBV29-1 . TGCAGCCCCTTGGACAGTAGCAATGAGCAGTTCTTC CSPLDSSNEQFF
TRBJ2-3 . TRBV6-1 many TGTGCCAGTTACTCAGGCTGGGGGCCCACAGATACGCAGTATTTT CASYSGWGPTDTQYF
TRBJ2-2 . TRBV20-1 many TGCAGTGCTAACCGGGAGAACACCGGGGAGCTGTTTTTT CSANRENTGELFF
TRBJ2-1 TRBD1 TRBV12-3/TRBV12-4 many TGTGCCAGCAGTTTAGCGACAGGGGGATCAGGAGAGCAGTTCTTC CASSLATGGSGEQFF
TRBJ2-3 . TRBV12-3/TRBV12-4 many TGTGCCAGCACCCCCAGCGTAGATACGCAGTATTTT CASTPSVDTQYF
TRBJ2-5 . TRBV7-2 . TGTGCCAGCAGCAGCTACGGGCTGATGACCCAGTACTTC CASSSYGLMTQYF
TRBJ2-7 . TRBV5-1 many TGCGCCAGCACCCCTCCCGACAGCCTCTACGAGCAGTACTTC CASTPPDSLYEQYF
TRBJ2-2 TRBD1 TRBV14 few TGTGCCAGCAGCCAAGTCAGGGGGCGAACCGGGGAGCTGTTTTTT CASSQVRGRTGELFF
TRBJ2-1 . TRBV12-3/TRBV12-4 many TGTGCCAGCAGTTTAGTGGTAGCGTTAAGTTACAATGAGCAGTTCTTC CASSLVVALSYNEQFF
TRBJ2-7 TRBD2 TRBV10-2 . TGCGCCAGCAGGAAGGGGGTTGCGGGAGGGCTCCCCTACGAGCAGTACTTC CASRKGVAGGLPYEQYF
TRBJ2-1 TRBD2 TRBV3-1 few TGTGCCAGCAGCCCGCGGACTAGCGGGGGGCAAGGCAATGAGCAGTTCTTC CASSPRTSGGQGNEQFF
TRBJ2-7 TRBD1 TRBV5-1 . TGCGCCAGCAACACAGGGGGCGCTGAATACGAGCAGTACTTC CASNTGGAEYEQYF
TRBJ2-1 TRBD1 TRBV24-1 . TGTGCCACCAGTGAAAGAGGGACAGGGGGATTCTACAATGAGCAGTTCTTC CATSERGTGGFYNEQFF
TRBJ2-7 TRBD1 TRBV28 many TGTGCCAGCAGACTTGGGACAGTTAAATACGAGCAGTACTTC CASRLGTVKYEQYF
TRBJ1-1 . TRBV6-5 many TGTGCCACCCAGTTACTTGGGGCGCGGTTCTCCACTGAAGCTTTCTTT CATQLLGARFSTEAFF
TRBJ2-7 . TRBV5-1 many TGCGCCAGCTTGAGGTCGCCGGGGTACGAGCAGTACTTC CASLRSPGYEQYF
TRBJ2-1 TRBD2 TRBV10-3 . TGTGCCATCAGCGCTAGCGGGAAGTCCTACAATGAGCAGTTCTTC CAISASGKSYNEQFF
TRBJ1-2 . TRBV9 few TGTGCCAGCAGCGTAGAACCGGATCGCGGCTACACCTTC CASSVEPDRGYTF
TRBJ2-1 . TRBV19 . TGTGCCAGTAGTGCTGGAAGAAATGAGCAGTTCTTC CASSAGRNEQFF
TRBJ2-1 TRBD2 TRBV7-3 few TGTGCCAGCAGCTTAGCGGCTAGCGGGGGGACCAATGAGCAGTTCTTC CASSLAASGGTNEQFF
TRBJ2-5 TRBD2 TRBV5-6 . TGTGCCAGCAGCAAACAGGGGACTAGCGAAATACAAGAGACCCAGTACTTC CASSKQGTSEIQETQYF
TRBJ2-1 . TRBV19 few TGTGCCAGTAGTACAGGATCCTCCTACAATGAGCAGTTCTTC CASSTGSSYNEQFF
TRBJ2-7 TRBD2 TRBV4-3 many TGCGCCAGCAGCCAAGATCTAGCGGGAGTGAGCTCCTACGAGCAGTACTTC CASSQDLAGVSSYEQYF
TRBJ2-5 . TRBV29-1 . TGCAGCGCCGTAGGAGGGGTCATGGAGACCCAGTACTTC CSAVGGVMETQYF
TRBJ2-7 TRBD2 TRBV10-3 . TGTGCCATCAGTGAGGATCTGGCCGTGGGGGGGTACGAGCAGTACTTC CAISEDLAVGGYEQYF
TRBJ2-7 TRBD1 TRBV5-1 many TGCGCCAGCAGCCTCCGGGACAGGGTCCCCTACGAGCAGTACTTC CASSLRDRVPYEQYF
TRBJ2-1 TRBD1 TRBV27 . TGTGCCAGCAGTTTTAGACAGGGATACGATGAGCAGTTCTTC CASSFRQGYDEQFF
TRBJ2-4 TRBD1 TRBV6-1 many TGTGCCAGCAGCCCGACAGGGGGGGCCAAAAACATTCAGTACTTC CASSPTGGAKNIQYF
TRBJ1-2 TRBD1 TRBV20-1 many TGCAGTGCTAGAGTTCCAGGACAGGATTTATTACATGGCTACACCTTC CSARVPGQDLLHGYTF
TRBJ2-7 . TRBV10-3 few TGTGCCACGTCGAACTACGAGCAGTACTTC CATSNYEQYF
TRBJ1-2 TRBD1 TRBV6-1 . TGTGCCAGCAGTCCAGGGGGCTGGAGCTATGGCTACACCTTC CASSPGGWSYGYTF
TRBJ2-1 TRBD2 TRBV7-2 few TGTGCCAGCAGCTTTGACGGGACTACCTATGAGCAGTTCTTC CASSFDGTTYEQFF
TRBJ2-7 TRBD1 TRBV28 . TGTGCCAGCGGAGTGGGGACAGGGGGTCCCTTCTACGAGCAGTACTTC CASGVGTGGPFYEQYF
TRBJ2-5 TRBD1 TRBV24-1 few TGTGCCACCAGTGACCCGAAGACAGGGGATGTTGAAGAGACCCAGTACTTC CATSDPKTGDVEETQYF
TRBJ2-7 TRBD2 TRBV3-1 few TGTGCCAGCAGCCAAGAAGGACTAGCGGGCACACTGGGCGAGCAGTACTTC CASSQEGLAGTLGEQYF
TRBJ1-6 TRBD1 TRBV20-1 few TGCAGTGCTAGAGACGGGACAGGCAATGTGAATTCACCCCTCCACTTT CSARDGTGNVNSPLHF
TRBJ1-5 TRBD1 TRBV20-1 . TGCAGTGCTAGGGGACAGGGGCCGCTTGTTGATCAGCCCCAGCATTTT CSARGQGPLVDQPQHF
TRBJ2-2 TRBD2 TRBV6-1 . TGTGCCAGCCGCTCGGGGGGGGGGCGCGGGGCCGGGGAGCTGTTTTTT CASRSGGGRGAGELFF
TRBJ2-3 TRBD2 TRBV29-1 many TGCAGCGTGGAGACTAGCGGGATAGGAACAGATACGCAGTATTTT CSVETSGIGTDTQYF
TRBJ2-1 TRBD2 TRBV28 many TGTGCCAGCAACCTTTCGGGAGGGGGGCAGGCTAGCGGGAGGTACAATGAGCAGTTCTTC CASNLSGGGQASGRYNEQFF
TRBJ1-1 . TRBV2 many TGTGCCAGCAGTCCCCAGGACAAGAACACTGAAGCTTTCTTT CASSPQDKNTEAFF
TRBJ1-3 . TRBV28 few TGTGCCAGCAGTTTTAGGGGGAACACCATATATTTT CASSFRGNTIYF
TRBJ2-7 . TRBV29-1 . TGCAGCGCCTCCGGGACGGATACCTACGAGCAGTACTTC CSASGTDTYEQYF
TRBJ2-4 . TRBV5-1 few TGCGCCAGCAGCCTCTGGGACCGCACAAACATTCAGTACTTC CASSLWDRTNIQYF